These 23 T cell receptor beta chains share one sample of origin, sequenced in a study of T-cell memory formation after mild COVID-19. TCRdb itself ran the 5' RACE reads through MiXCR, one entry per CDR3 protein. The repertoire includes about 500,000 distinct CDR3 sequences, roughly 20% of them detected once, and 9.5% to 15% sits in the top ten. The sequenced sample was PBMCs or a T cell subset sorted from them (not recorded which). The receptors come from an adult woman who had mild COVID-19 (a few samples of this study predate the infection). Cell type and time point are not known.

The V call is TRBV20-1, the J call TRBJ2-7; TRBD2 agrees at 10 bases. CDR1 is DFQATT, CDR2 SNEGSKA, per germline (reference sequence). J was trimmed by 6 bases and V by 7 bases; bases with no gene match: 12. This CDR3 comprises 14 residues. The CDR3 DNA reads TGCAGTGTGAGCGGGGGGGTCTATGGTCGCGAGCAGTACTTC. Amino acid sequence: CSVSGGVYGREQYF.

V is TRBV5-1 and J is TRBJ1-2; TRBD1 agrees at 8 bases. The CDR3 has 15 residues. V was pared by 4 bases and J by 3 bases, with 8 bases of the junction left unmatched. Germline CDR1 SGHRS, CDR2 YFSETQ. Here the CDR3 DNA reads TGCGCCAGCAGCGCCACAGGGGGGACGGACTATGGCTACACCTTC. It codes for CASSATGGTDYGYTF. Complete variable domain (other parts from reference TRBV5-1 and TRBJ1-2): KAGVTQTPRYLIKTRGQQVTLSCSPISGHRSVSWYQQTPGQGLQFLFEYFSETQRNKGNFPGRFSGRQFSNSRSEMNVSTLELGDSALYLCASSATGGTDYGYTFGSGTRLTVV.

The chain combines TRBV7-2 with TRBJ2-1; 7 bases agree with TRBD2. The CDR3 contains 14 residues. Losses at the gene ends were 2 bases for V and 7 bases for J; bases not matched to a gene: 5. Germline V lookup: CDR1 SGHTA, CDR2 FQGNSA. The CDR3 nucleotides are TGTGCCAGCAGCTTATCCGCGGGAGTAAATGAGCAGTTCTTC. Its protein is CASSLSAGVNEQFF.

The chain recombines TRBV19 with TRBJ1-2; TRBD1 aligns across 10 bases. Germline CDR1 reads LNHDA; CDR2 reads SQIVND (reference sequence). V trimming: 5 bases; J trimming: 7 bases; junction bases outside the gene matches: 7. The CDR3 contains 14 residues. Here the CDR3 DNA reads TGTGCCAGTAGTTTCCCGGGACAGGGGTCTGGCTACACCTTC. This gives the protein CASSFPGQGSGYTF.

This clonotype has a handful of counts. This chain uses TRBV5-1 with TRBJ2-3, with D possibly being TRBD1 (5 bases). Germline assignment: CDR1 SGHRS and CDR2 YFSETQ. V was clipped by 3 bases and J by 4 bases, with 15 bases between them. There are 15 residues in the CDR3. The CDR3 sequence is CASSSRALGADTQYF. The CDR3 DNA reads TGCGCCAGCAGCTCCAGGGCTTTGGGCGCAGATACGCAGTATTTT.

V usage is TRBV12-3 or TRBV12-4 and J usage is TRBJ1-2; D gene uncertain. The CDR3 is 13 residues long. V was trimmed by 7 bases and J by 7 bases, leaving 16 bases between them. CDR3 residues: CASTPGSAGGYTF. The CDR3 DNA follows: TGTGCCAGCACCCCCGGGTCCGCGGGTGGCTACACCTTC.

The genes are TRBV5-1 and TRBJ1-4; no definite D call. This CDR3 contains 14 residues. Looked up from germline, CDR1 is SGHRS and CDR2 is YFSETQ. V was shortened by 5 bases and J by 8 bases, with 16 bases between the two germline ends. In DNA form, the CDR3 reads TGCGCCAGCAGAACCCAATCCAGTGGGGAAAAACTGTTTTTT. Translated, it gives CASRTQSSGEKLFF.

V gene TRBV6-6 combines with J gene TRBJ2-7; a weak D match, TRBD2 (7 bases). The CDR3 extends over 13 amino acids. The ends were cut back, 11 bases at V and 7 bases at J, with 21 bases in the middle. The germline CDR1 and CDR2 sequences are MNHNY and SVGAGI (reference sequence). Here the CDR3 DNA reads TGTGCCTATGGGACAAGGGGGGGGCGAGAGCAGTACTTC. Translating it yields CAYGTRGGREQYF.

The chain uses TRBV11-2 and TRBJ1-2; the D is unclear. The CDR3 has 13 amino acids. CDR1 and CDR2 from the germline V gene are SGHAT and FQNNGV. The V gene lost 1 base and the J gene lost 8 bases, with 11 bases spanning the gap. DNA for the CDR3: TGTGCCAGCAGCTTAGTTCGCGTTGGCGGCTACACCTTC. Translated: CASSLVRVGGYTF. Full variable domain (outside the CDR3, taken from reference TRBV11-2 and TRBJ1-2): EAGVAQSPRYKIIEKRQSVAFWCNPISGHATLYWYQQILGQGPKLLIQFQNNGVVDDSQLPKDRFSAERLKGVDSTLKIQPAKLEDSAVYLCASSLVRVGGYTFGSGTRLTVV.

This sequence joins TRBV2 and TRBJ1-2; TRBD1 might be the D (6 bases). The germline V and J ends were trimmed by 6 bases and 6 bases, with 14 bases remaining between them. CDR3 length equals 13 residues. The germline V gene encodes CDR1 SNHLY and CDR2 FYNNEI. The CDR3 here is CASSLGARDGYTF. The CDR3 nucleotides read TGTGCCAGCAGCCTGGGGGCGAGAGATGGCTACACCTTC.

The V call is TRBV24-1, the J call TRBJ2-7; 11 nucleotides align to TRBD1. The CDR3 runs to 13 residues. Germline CDR1 is KGHDR and CDR2 is SFDVKD. The V segment lost 5 bases and the J segment 6 bases; nucleotides outside the gene matches: 2. The CDR3 nucleotides are TGTGCCACCAGTGGGACAGGGGGCCGCGAGCAGTACTTC. Translation: CATSGTGGREQYF.

This clonotype came up a few times. This sequence joins TRBV12-3 or TRBV12-4 and TRBJ2-1; 7 bases map to TRBD1. The J segment lost 0 bases and the V segment lost 4 bases, leaving 6 bases of the junction unmatched. The CDR3 totals 16 residues. CDR3 loop: CASSWGQSSSYNEQFF. CDR3 nucleotide sequence: TGTGCCAGCAGTTGGGGACAGTCGAGCTCCTACAATGAGCAGTTCTTC.

The rearrangement links TRBV3-1 to TRBJ2-2; 8 bases match TRBD1. The CDR3 totals 15 residues. The junction had 7 bases not matched to a gene; V was cut back by 6 bases and J by 4 bases. Germline assignment: CDR1 LGHDT and CDR2 YNNKEL (reference sequence). CDR3 nucleotides: TGTGCCAGCAGTTTTGGACAGGGAGGCACCGGGGAGCTGTTTTTT. Protein: CASSFGQGGTGELFF. Drawing the rest from reference TRBV3-1 and TRBJ2-2, the complete variable domain is DTAVSQTPKYLVTQMGNDKSIKCEQNLGHDTMYWYKQDSKKFLKIMFSYNNKELIINETVPNRFSPKSPDKAHLNLHINSLELGDSAVYFCASSFGQGGTGELFFGEGSRLTVL.

The chain recombines TRBV7-2 with TRBJ1-1; unclear D gene. CDR1 is SGHTA and CDR2 is FQGNSA in the germline V gene. This CDR3 is 14 amino acids long. Trimming removed 2 bases at V and 5 bases at J, with 12 bases between. This CDR3 reads CASSLHPGGTEAFF. The CDR3 nucleotides read TGTGCCAGCAGCTTACATCCAGGCGGGACTGAAGCTTTCTTT.

This clonotype was observed a few times. This rearrangement joins TRBV14 to TRBJ2-7; D unclear. The CDR3 is 12 amino acids. Germline V CDR1 and CDR2: SGHDN, FVKESK. V was cut by 6 bases and J by 0 bases, with 6 bases left in between. The CDR3 nucleotides read TGTGCCAGCAGTATCCACTCCTACGAGCAGTACTTC. Amino acid sequence: CASSIHSYEQYF. Filled out from reference TRBV14 and TRBJ2-7, the complete variable domain reads EAGVTQFPSHSVIEKGQTVTLRCDPISGHDNLYWYRRVMGKEIKFLLHFVKESKQDESGMPNNRFLAERTGGTYSTLKVQPAELEDSGVYFCASSIHSYEQYFGPGTRLTVT.

The chain is built from TRBV12-3 or TRBV12-4 and TRBJ1-4; D call uncertain. The length of the CDR3 is 13 residues. Trimming shortened V by 4 bases and J by 11 bases, and 14 bases separated the two germline ends. The CDR3 protein is CASSSSTVTKLFF. DNA for the CDR3: TGTGCCAGCAGTTCGTCCACTGTAACCAAACTGTTTTTT.

This clonotype has just a few counts. The chain combines TRBV12-3 or TRBV12-4 with TRBJ2-7; maybe TRBD1 (5 bases). Trimming shortened V by 5 bases and J by 4 bases, and 21 bases separated the two germline ends. The CDR3 spans 16 residues. The CDR3 nucleotides read TGTGCCAGCAGTCGTGGGAAGGGCAGGGTAAGGTACGAGCAGTACTTC. It specifies CASSRGKGRVRYEQYF.

This clonotype was counted between two and nine times. The chain is built from TRBV2 and TRBJ1-1; the D is unclear. The germline V gene has CDR1 SNHLY and CDR2 FYNNEI. V gave up 0 bases and J gave up 1 base, with 12 bases separating them. The CDR3 consists of 16 residues. The CDR3 DNA reads as TGTGCCAGCAGTGAAGCGCTGGGAGATGCGAACACTGAAGCTTTCTTT. Its protein product is CASSEALGDANTEAFF.

The chain has TRBV7-9 and TRBJ2-3; a possible D gene is TRBD2 (6 bases). The CDR3 sequence is 15 residues long. The V end lost 8 bases, the J end lost 0 bases, and 15 bases lay between the germline ends. Germline V gene sequence: CDR1 SEHNR, CDR2 FQNEAQ (reference sequence). CDR3 region: CASQRTGGSTDTQYF. In nucleotides, the CDR3 is TGTGCCAGCCAGCGGACCGGGGGTAGCACAGATACGCAGTATTTT.

This chain connects TRBV7-9 to TRBJ1-2; 8 bases are shared with TRBD1. This CDR3 contains 16 residues. Germline V lookup: CDR1 SEHNR, CDR2 FQNEAQ (reference sequence). The V and J ends lost 5 bases and 4 bases, in that order; junction bases with no gene match: 12. Written as DNA, the CDR3 is TGTGCCAGCAGCCGGAAGGGACAGGCCGAGAGCTATGGCTACACCTTC. It yields the protein CASSRKGQAESYGYTF.

This chain connects TRBV6-1 to TRBJ2-1; perhaps TRBD1 as D (6 bases). The germline CDR1 and CDR2 sequences are MNHNS and SASEGT. Trimming left V 7 bases short and J 4 bases short, with 26 bases between. CDR3 length: 18 residues. CDR3 region: CASNRASPVGYLYNEQFF. The CDR3 bases are TGTGCCAGCAACAGGGCCTCTCCCGTGGGATATCTATACAATGAGCAGTTCTTC.

This clonotype was observed a handful of times. The chain is built from TRBV29-1 and TRBJ2-3; no clear D gene. CDR3 size: 13 residues. Looked up from germline, CDR1 is SQVTM and CDR2 is ANQGSEA. Trimming took 0 bases from V and 6 from J, leaving 10 bases between them. CDR3 DNA sequence: TGCAGCGTTGAAGAAATAATCCGGGATACGCAGTATTTT. Protein product: CSVEEIIRDTQYF.

The rearrangement joins TRBV20-1 to TRBJ2-3; TRBD1 might be the D (6 bases). The CDR3 runs 14 residues. Germline V gene sequence: CDR1 DFQATT, CDR2 SNEGSKA (reference sequence). Trimming took off 3 bases at V and 1 base at J, with 11 bases between the two ends. As DNA, the CDR3 is TGCAGTGCTAGTCAGGGGCCCGGCACAGATACGCAGTATTTT. Its protein is CSASQGPGTDTQYF.